This T cell receptor (beta chain) was identified in a study of technical replicates of blood from a handful of donors. This CDR3 has 16 amino acids. Germline values: CDR1 SGHRS, CDR2 YFSETQ. J was trimmed by 2 bases and V by 4 bases; bases with no gene match: 8. Data came from immunoSEQ multiplex PCR; TCRdb stores just in-frame clones and leaves some out. This table has 9,500 to 15,000 clones, over 85% appearing once. The clonotype comes from a human donor in good health. The specimen was PBMCs. The chain has TRBV5-1 and TRBJ2-2, with 7 nucleotides matching TRBD2. This CDR3 reads CASSRAGTINTGELFF. CDR3 bases: TGCGCCAGCAGCCGGGCCGGGACTATTAACACCGGGGAGCTGTTTTTT.